This TCR beta chain derives from a study of T cells in Graves' hyperthyroidism and ophthalmopathy. PBMCs were derived from 10 ml fresh peripheral blood. Amplification of TCR beta CDR3 regions was performed using RNA transcripts as template. The HTBI set primed first-round TCR CDR3 RT-PCR. TCRdb re-called the multiplex PCR reads with MiXCR, one entry per CDR3 protein. Of approximately 610,000 distinct CDR3 sequences listed, approximately 14% are singletons. Many counts were recorded for this clonotype. One end of the junction varies from germline; a read error may be responsible. Germline assignment: CDR1 SSHAT and CDR2 FNYEAQ (reference sequence). This CDR3 is 15 amino acids long.

The V and J genes are TRBV7-7 and TRBJ2-7, with a weak D call TRBD1 (5 bases). This receptor was taken from a woman in her thirties or forties with Graves' ophthalmopathy. Material: blood. This CDR3 is CASSLAQGGSYEQYF. CDR3 coding DNA: TGTGCTAGCAGCTTAGCTCAGGGTGGCTCCTACGAGCAGTACTTC. Looking up the rest from reference TRBV7-7 and TRBJ2-7 gives the full variable domain: GAGVSQSPRYKVTKRGQDVTLRCDPISSHATLYWYQQALGQGPEFLTYFNYEAQPDKSGLPSDRFSAERPEGSISTLTIQRTEQRDSAMYRCASSLAQGGSYEQYFGPGTRLTVT.